These 20 T cell receptor beta chains came from one sample sequenced in a study of OX40 agonist ivuxolimab in advanced cancers. Repertoires were generated with immunoSEQ multiplex PCR, while TCRdb's copy carries only in-frame clones and drops some. The sample carries fewer than 14,000 clones, over 80% recorded once. The starting material was CD4+ or CD8+ T cells sorted from blood, obtained in a trial of the OX40 agonist ivuxolimab. These receptors were taken from an adult with an advanced solid tumor such as melanoma, head and neck, liver or kidney cancer.

The V gene is TRBV7-8, the J gene TRBJ1-1; maybe TRBD1 (5 bases). The V end lost 1 base, the J end lost 0 bases, and 12 bases lay between the germline ends. Germline values: CDR1 SGHVS, CDR2 FQNEAQ. The CDR3 is 16 residues long. DNA for the CDR3: TGTGCCAGCAGCTTAGTTAATCCGGGGCTGAACACTGAAGCTTTCTTT. Translated: CASSLVNPGLNTEAFF.

The chain links TRBV6-5 to TRBJ2-7; 10 bases are a match to TRBD2. Trimming cost V 8 bases and J 1 base; bases outside gene matches: 8. The CDR3 consists of 15 residues. Germline CDR1 and CDR2: MNHEY and SVGAGI. CDR3 amino acids: CASSPGAGGSYEQYF. CDR3 bases: TGTGCCAGCTCCCCGGGAGCGGGAGGGTCCTACGAGCAGTACTTC.

V gene TRBV2 combines with J gene TRBJ2-3, with D hard to call. This CDR3 region has 15 residues. CDR1 and CDR2 from the germline V gene are SNHLY and FYNNEI. With 9 bases removed from V and 1 base from J, the gap between germline ends came to 17 bases. Here the CDR3 reads CASSPALGRTDTQYF. The CDR3, as DNA: TGTGCCAGTTCCCCGGCCCTGGGCCGCACAGATACGCAGTATTTT.

This chain connects TRBV7-9 to TRBJ1-2, with D possibly TRBD1 on 5 matching bases. Germline loops: CDR1 SEHNR, CDR2 FQNEAQ (reference sequence). V lost 1 base and J lost 7, with 16 bases in between. This CDR3 has 15 amino acids. CDR3 protein: CASSLESVGEFGYTF. Here the CDR3 DNA reads TGTGCCAGCAGCTTAGAATCGGTAGGGGAGTTTGGCTACACCTTC.

This chain links TRBV6-5 with TRBJ2-7; the D gene is possibly TRBD2 (6 bases). The CDR3 is 14 amino acids. V shed 5 bases and J shed 3 bases, with 14 bases lying between them. Per the germline V gene, CDR1 is MNHEY and CDR2 is SVGAGI. Here the CDR3 reads CASSAGGLLYEQYF. The CDR3 bases are TGTGCCAGCAGTGCTGGGGGACTGCTCTACGAGCAGTACTTC.

The V call is TRBV7-9, the J call TRBJ2-7; D not certain. V was trimmed by 2 bases and J by 3 bases, leaving 8 bases between them. CDR3 length: 13 residues. Germline CDR1 is SEHNR and CDR2 is FQNEAQ (reference sequence). CDR3 sequence (DNA): TGTGCCAGCAGCTTATTACTACACTACGAGCAGTACTTC. Encoded protein: CASSLLLHYEQYF.

The chain combines TRBV27 with TRBJ2-7; unclear D gene. CDR1 and CDR2 (germline): MNHEY, SMNVEV (reference sequence). The ends were cut back, 2 bases at V and 3 bases at J, with 11 bases in the middle. The CDR3 contains 14 residues. The CDR3 loop is CASSLGPAGYEQYF. CDR3 sequence (DNA): TGTGCCAGCAGTTTAGGTCCGGCAGGCTACGAGCAGTACTTC.

Sample share makes this clone medium-sized. The chain couples TRBV5-1 to TRBJ1-1; D perhaps matches TRBD1 (5 bases). The CDR3 loop spans 16 amino acids. Germline V gene lookup returns CDR1 SGHRS and CDR2 YFSETQ. Trimming left V 5 bases short and J 4 bases short, with 21 bases between. DNA of the CDR3: TGCGCCAGCAGTCCTACCATGGAGGCGCAGGGCACTGAAGCTTTCTTT. It translates to CASSPTMEAQGTEAFF.

The J gene is TRBJ1-3, the V gene TRBV5-8, with 8 bases lining up with TRBD1. The V segment lost 5 bases and the J segment 0 bases; nucleotides outside the gene matches: 13. There are 18 residues in the CDR3. Germline V gene lookup returns CDR1 SGHTS and CDR2 YDEGEE. The CDR3 is CASRPGTGTPSSGNTIYF. The CDR3 DNA reads as TGTGCCAGCAGACCCGGGACAGGTACTCCGAGCTCTGGAAACACCATATATTTT.

The chain combines TRBV9 with TRBJ2-1, with D hard to call. The CDR3 is 15 residues long. V was trimmed by 0 bases and J by 0 bases, leaving 7 bases between them. The germline CDR1 and CDR2 sequences are SGDLS and YYNGEE. The CDR3 sequence: CASSVDPSSYNEQFF. In DNA, the CDR3 is TGTGCCAGCAGCGTAGACCCGAGCTCCTACAATGAGCAGTTCTTC.

The chain joins TRBV13 to TRBJ2-7; D uncertain. CDR1 is PRHDT, CDR2 FYEKMQ, per germline (reference sequence). CDR3 length: 14 residues. Trimming removed 1 base from V and 4 bases from J, with 11 bases in between. The CDR3 coding sequence is TGTGCCAGCAGCTTAGAAGGAAGGGATTACGAGCAGTACTTC. This translates into CASSLEGRDYEQYF.

Notes on this clone: This may arise from a read error, as a much more abundant clone is one base away. Within the sample, other DNA sequences also encode this same CDR3. V gene TRBV7-2 combines with J gene TRBJ2-7, with D hard to call. The germline V and J ends were trimmed by 0 bases and 2 bases, with 2 bases remaining between them. Germline CDR1 is SGHTA and CDR2 is FQGNSA. CDR3 length: 12 amino acids. The CDR3, as DNA: TGTGCCAGCAGCTTAGCACCCTACGAGCAGTACTTC. Its translation is CASSLAPYEQYF. Combining the CDR3 with reference TRBV7-2 and TRBJ2-7 gives the whole variable domain GAGVSQSPSNKVTEKGKDVELRCDPISGHTALYWYRQSLGQGLEFLIYFQGNSAPDKSGLPSDRFSAERTGGSVSTLTIQRTQQEDSAVYLCASSLAPYEQYFGPGTRLTVT.

The table lists this clone with a count of one. The genes are TRBV4-1 and TRBJ2-2, with D perhaps TRBD2 (6 bases). The CDR3 has 17 residues. Germline V lookup: CDR1 MGHRA, CDR2 YSYEKL. V was clipped by 0 bases and J by 3 bases, with 14 bases between them. The CDR3 loop reads CASSQEISGGYTGELFF. Here the CDR3 DNA reads TGCGCCAGCAGCCAAGAAATATCCGGGGGTTACACCGGGGAGCTGTTTTTT.

The CDR3 sequence is CASSGKGQYF. The CDR3 DNA reads as TGTGCCAGCAGTGGAAAGGGGCAGTACTTC. The rearrangement joins TRBV14 to TRBJ2-7; D is unclear. Germline loops: CDR1 SGHDN, CDR2 FVKESK. Trimming took 6 bases from V and 9 from J, leaving 9 bases between them. CDR3 length equals 10 residues.

The chain joins TRBV7-9 to TRBJ2-5, with 12 bases aligning to TRBD2. The germline V gene has CDR1 SEHNR and CDR2 FQNEAQ (reference sequence). CDR3 length: 15 residues. V trimming: 5 bases; J trimming: 5 bases; junction bases outside the gene matches: 6. CDR3 nucleotide sequence: TGTGCCAGCAGCCCCCGACTAGCGGGAGTGGAGACCCAGTACTTC. This sequence encodes CASSPRLAGVETQYF.

The chain is built from TRBV7-6 and TRBJ2-2; D uncertain. The CDR3 has 11 amino acids. V lost 5 bases, J lost 5 bases, and 3 bases lay in between. Per the germline V gene, CDR1 is SGHVS and CDR2 is FNYEAQ. CDR3 bases: TGTGCCAGCAGCACGACCGGGGAGCTGTTTTTT. It translates to CASSTTGELFF.

This sequence joins TRBV7-9 and TRBJ2-7; 7 positions agree with TRBD1. V was pared by 5 bases and J by 3 bases, with 7 bases of the junction left unmatched. The CDR3 has 14 amino acids. CDR1 is SEHNR, CDR2 FQNEAQ, per germline (reference sequence). CDR3 residues: CASSPPGQSYEQYF. The CDR3 DNA is TGTGCCAGCAGCCCCCCGGGACAGAGCTACGAGCAGTACTTC.

CDR3 DNA sequence: TGTGCCAGCAGTGATCTCCCCGTTTTTGAGGACAGGAACAATGAGCAGTTCTTC. It encodes CASSDLPVFEDRNNEQFF. The V call is TRBV6-1, the J call TRBJ2-1; 7 bases align to TRBD1. The CDR3 covers 18 residues. Germline V CDR1 and CDR2: MNHNS, SASEGT. Losses at the gene ends were 3 bases for V and 5 bases for J; bases not matched to a gene: 16.

About this clone: Given a far larger clone just one base away, this is likely a sequencing read error. Other DNA sequences in this specimen translate into the identical CDR3. This rearrangement joins TRBV4-1 to TRBJ1-2, with TRBD1 matching over 12 bases. Germline CDR1 MGHRA, CDR2 YSYEKL. The CDR3 covers 17 residues. The CDR3 sequence is CASSQDMGTGGAGGYTF. CDR3 DNA: TGCGCCAGCAGCCAAGATATGGGGACAGGGGGCGCGGGTGGCTACACCTTT.

This clone was recorded only once. The chain is built from TRBV7-2 and TRBJ1-2, with D possibly matching TRBD1 (5 bases). CDR1 SGHTA and CDR2 FQGNSA come from the germline V gene. Trimming took off 5 bases at V and 4 bases at J, with 11 bases between the two ends. This CDR3 contains 13 residues. As DNA, the CDR3 is TGTGCCAGCAGCCCCGGGGGGGTCTATGGCTACACCTTC. As protein: CASSPGGVYGYTF.